The entry below describes one T cell receptor beta chain. Its binding antigen is unknown. No per-base quality is available; no much larger clone lies one base away. Trimming costs V 1 base and J 0 bases, and their ends lie 12 bases apart. From its cysteine to its phenylalanine, the CDR3 spans 16 amino acids. The kept DNA is CDR3 alone, 48 bases in frame from the first base. Per the germline V gene, SGHRS is the CDR1 and YFSETQ is the CDR2. This sample is drawn from a study of shared clonotypes between healthy human individuals (dated by TCRdb to about 2020). About the study as a whole: Three men and a couple of women, aged 18 to 49 years, made up the cohort. For each donor, three plates each were used for CD4 naive and CD4 memory, two plates were used for CD8 naive, and one plate was used for CD8 memory. Leukapheresis yielded between about 0.9 and 10 billion PBMCs per donor. Libraries were prepared and TCR repertoires were sequenced by different laboratories using diverse techniques, in order to increase sequencing depth and limit assay-specific biases. To estimate repertoire size and how much clonotype sharing occurs between individuals, the study deeply sequenced the blood TCR repertoires of several healthy adults. Paper-wide results and their limitations: Pairwise subsampling led to the expectation that sequencing depth would affect the degree of clonotype sharing among donors. Estimated clonotype richness was generally larger for naive than for memory subsets. Compared with non-shared clonotypes, clonotypes shared by all four sorted-subset donors had higher generation probabilities. Incomplete sequencing was indicated by rarefaction of sorted-subset datasets, despite the large sequencing depth. Sharing across several donors was observed for approximately 4.6% of naive CD4, less than 4% of naive CD8, 2% to 2.5% of memory CD4, and about 0.4% of memory CD8 clonotypes. Only blood was sampled, and tissue TCR repertoires likely differ from those in blood. The genetic and exposure-history diversity represented was limited by the small number of donors.

TCR CDR3 regions were amplified from genomic DNA by multiplex PCR using the deep immunoSEQ assay. Genomic DNA extracted from each cell subset was distributed evenly over all wells of several immunoSEQ 96-well plates, and each plate served as one replicate. For sorted subsets, 200 ng of genomic DNA, equivalent to 25,000 to 30,000 T cell genomes, went into each replicate PCR. Purified libraries were measured with a Qubit 3.0 fluorometer, size-checked on a Bioanalyzer 2100, and measured again with the KAPA Library Quantification kit. Every immunoSEQ 96-well plate was sequenced on a separate single-read 150-cycle Illumina NextSeq 550 flow cell. As for the original processing: Because the immunoSEQ output included only junctional sequences and no quality scores, the filtering could not be the same as the filtering used for full-length reads. To assign V/J genes and CDR3, sequences were annotated using PyIR, a Python wrapper for IgBLAST v1.9, with IMGT germline references. Any read was removed if the V/J assignment was weak (E-value above 1e-6), the CDR3 was missing, or the read contained stop codons, out-of-frame junctions, or ambiguous translated residues. V3J clonotypes were defined by identical inferred V gene, J gene, and CDR3 amino acid sequence. Percentage overlap between repertoires was computed as shared unique clonotypes divided by the size of the smaller repertoire. Three approaches were used to assess repertoire richness: RTK rarefaction, the Chao1 estimator, and Recon v2.1 estimates of unobserved clonotypes. OLGA was used to compute generation probabilities for all TCRbeta clonotypes that the gDNA method yielded from a handful of donors. The table was pulled from immuneACCESS by TCRdb, which kept in-frame rearrangements only. Such tables lose some clones; where checked, under half of the loss comes from unresolved V genes, and the rest has no known cause. V and J calls and clone size are copied from that table; D and trimming were computed from the DNA. Recorded for this sample are over a million clones; less than 99% of them occurred a single time. The ten biggest clones cover about 0.4% of the sample.

Healthy HIV-negative adults with no recently reported acute infections or vaccinations were included as donors. Every donor was a Caucasian adult living in Nashville, Tennessee, USA. CD4+ T cells were enriched by magnetic negative selection, after which naive cells were positively selected on CD45RA and the negative fraction was taken as the memory subset. Blood was collected by leukapheresis, and PBMCs were isolated by Ficoll-Histopaque density gradient centrifugation and then cryopreserved in liquid nitrogen vapor phase. Purity and quantity of every magnetically sorted T cell population were checked by analytical flow cytometry. Each sorted fraction had its genomic DNA isolated and then quantified by UV absorbance on a Nanodrop 2000c.

The specimen was naive CD4+ T cells sorted from blood. The label giving this sample's cell subset or site can be read as: CD45RA+ positively selected. Recombination connected TRBV5-1 to TRBJ2-3, with TRBD1 as a weak D call on 5 bases. The TCR comes from a young man in good health. The CDR3 loop reads CASSLRNRQSTDTQYF. DNA sequence: TGCGCCAGCAGCTTGCGAAACAGGCAGAGCACAGATACGCAGTATTTT. The full variable domain, completed from the reference TRBV5-1 and TRBJ2-3 proteins outside the CDR3, reads KAGVTQTPRYLIKTRGQQVTLSCSPISGHRSVSWYQQTPGQGLQFLFEYFSETQRNKGNFPGRFSGRQFSNSRSEMNVSTLELGDSALYLCASSLRNRQSTDTQYFGPGTRLTVL.